The TCR beta chain described here comes from a study of shared clonotypes between healthy human individuals. Background on the study: The donors, a couple of women and three men, were aged 18 to 49.

The table came from immunoSEQ multiplex PCR; TCRdb's copy has only in-frame clones and leaves some out. The sample lists 630,000 or so clones, about 98% seen once, with 0.3% in the top ten. Concerning this clone itself: Antigen: not known.

Study results and limitations: Some naive CD4 clonotypes, around 4.7%, turned up in common across four donors. When compared with the clonotypes that were shared by all four sorted-subset donors, the non-shared clonotypes turned out to have lower generation probabilities.

The naive CD8 fraction comprised CD45RO-negative cells positively selected for CCR7 and excluded terminally differentiated effector memory CD45RA+ cells. Nashville, Tennessee was home to all donors, each a Caucasian adult. Germline CDR1 reads SGDLS; CDR2 reads YYNGEE. The CDR3 covers 16 residues. V lost 0 bases, J lost 4 bases, and 13 bases lay in between. The chain couples TRBV9 to TRBJ2-2, with D unclear. This receptor was obtained from a young man in good health. Material for sequencing was naive CD8+ T cells sorted from blood. The CDR3 nucleotides read TGTGCCAGCAGCGTAGATTGGATCCCCACCACCGGGGAGCTGTTTTTT. Protein: CASSVDWIPTTGELFF.